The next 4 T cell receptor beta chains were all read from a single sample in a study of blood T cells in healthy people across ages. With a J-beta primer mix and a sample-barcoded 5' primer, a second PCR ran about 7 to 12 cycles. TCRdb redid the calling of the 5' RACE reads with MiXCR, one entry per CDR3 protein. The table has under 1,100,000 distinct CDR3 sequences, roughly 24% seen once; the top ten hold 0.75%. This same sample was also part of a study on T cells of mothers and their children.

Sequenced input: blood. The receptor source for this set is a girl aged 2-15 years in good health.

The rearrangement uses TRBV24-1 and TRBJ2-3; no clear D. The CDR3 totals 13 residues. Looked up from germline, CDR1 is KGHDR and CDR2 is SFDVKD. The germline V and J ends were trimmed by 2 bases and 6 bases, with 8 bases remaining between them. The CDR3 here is CATSDSREDTQYF. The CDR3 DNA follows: TGTGCCACCAGTGATTCCCGAGAGGATACGCAGTATTTT.

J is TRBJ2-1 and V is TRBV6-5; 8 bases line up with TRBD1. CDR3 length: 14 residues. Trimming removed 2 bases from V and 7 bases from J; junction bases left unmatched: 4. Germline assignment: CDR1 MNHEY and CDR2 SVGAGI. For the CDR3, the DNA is TGTGCCAGCAGTTACCAGGGGGCTACGAATGAGCAGTTCTTC. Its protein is CASSYQGATNEQFF.

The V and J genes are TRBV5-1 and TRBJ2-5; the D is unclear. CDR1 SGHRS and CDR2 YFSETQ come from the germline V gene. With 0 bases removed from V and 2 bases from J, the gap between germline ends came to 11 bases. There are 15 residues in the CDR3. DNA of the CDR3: TGCGCCAGCAGCTTGGAGGGCAGCAGACAAGAGACCCAGTACTTC. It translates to CASSLEGSRQETQYF.

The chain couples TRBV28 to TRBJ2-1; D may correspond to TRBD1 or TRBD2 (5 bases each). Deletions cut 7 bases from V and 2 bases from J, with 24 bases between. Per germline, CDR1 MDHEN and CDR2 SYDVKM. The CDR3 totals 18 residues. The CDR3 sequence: CASNSFAQDRGTYNEQFF. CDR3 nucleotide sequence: TGTGCCAGCAACTCGTTTGCCCAAGACCGGGGCACCTACAATGAGCAGTTCTTC.